The clone carrying this TCR beta chain was detected a few times. Its antigen is not known. The data were obtained in a study of blood T cells in healthy people across ages. The second PCR ran about 6 to 12 cycles with a sample-barcoded 5' primer and J-beta primers. TCRdb redid the calling of the 5' RACE reads with MiXCR, one entry per CDR3 protein. The sample has about 930,000 distinct CDR3 sequences; 25% to 30% are singletons. The study's findings and limits: Higher diversity and more naive CD4+ cells were features of long-lived donors, compared to aged donors.

Separately, the same data were catalogued under a study of T cells of mothers and their children. That paper states: The donors comprised five or six children and their three healthy Caucasian mothers. An overlap that was slightly higher, though non-significant, was seen in related mother-child pairs versus unrelated pairs.

The sequence came from a middle-aged woman in good health. The sequenced sample was blood.

In nucleotides, the CDR3 is TGTGCCAGCAGCCCCCTGGGAACAGGCCCGAACACTGAAGCTTTCTTT. Amino acids: CASSPLGTGPNTEAFF. The genes are TRBV7-2 and TRBJ1-1; D is perhaps TRBD1 (5 bases). This CDR3 comprises 16 residues. Between the trimmed V and J ends, which lost 5 bases and 1 base, there was a span of 17 bases. CDR1 SGHTA and CDR2 FQGNSA come from the germline V gene.